This T cell receptor (beta chain) emerged from a study of cytomegalovirus exposure and HLA in healthy donors. Study observations and caveats: Subsequent analysis revealed that first-cohort TCR clusters tended to co-occur in the 100 to 150 validation repertoires.

To note about this clone: Its antigen is unidentified.

Here immunoSEQ multiplex PCR was the method, and the copy in TCRdb shows in-frame clones only, minus some. The table records roughly 150,000 clones, approximately 94% of them present only once. The V gene end was trimmed by 4 bases and the J gene end by 12 bases; junction bases not matched to a gene: 6. Germline CDR1 reads SGDLS; CDR2 reads YYNGEE. This CDR3 comprises 14 residues. This TCR was sampled from a man younger than 35 in good health and CMV-seropositive. The V and J genes are TRBV9 and TRBJ2-6; 11 nucleotides match TRBD1. The sequenced sample was PBMCs. In DNA, the CDR3 is TGTGCCAGCAGCACAACCGGGACAGGGGGCGTCCTGACTTTC. As protein: CASSTTGTGGVLTF.